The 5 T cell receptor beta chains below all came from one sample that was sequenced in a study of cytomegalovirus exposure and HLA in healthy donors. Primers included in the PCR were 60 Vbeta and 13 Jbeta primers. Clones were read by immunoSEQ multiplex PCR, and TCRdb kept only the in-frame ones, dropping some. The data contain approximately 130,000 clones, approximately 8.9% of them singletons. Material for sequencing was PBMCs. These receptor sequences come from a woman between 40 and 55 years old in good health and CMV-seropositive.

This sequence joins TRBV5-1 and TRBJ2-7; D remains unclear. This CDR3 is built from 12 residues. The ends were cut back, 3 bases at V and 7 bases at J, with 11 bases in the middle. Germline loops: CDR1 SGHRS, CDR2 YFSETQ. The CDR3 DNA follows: TGCGCCAGCAGCTCGTTACGAGGAGAGCAGTACTTC. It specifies CASSSLRGEQYF.

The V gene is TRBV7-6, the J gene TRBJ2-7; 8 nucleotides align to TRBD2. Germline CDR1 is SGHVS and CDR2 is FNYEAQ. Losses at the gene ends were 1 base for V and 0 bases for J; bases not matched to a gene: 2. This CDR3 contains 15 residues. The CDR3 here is CASSLVAGSSYEQYF. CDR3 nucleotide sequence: TGTGCCAGCAGCTTAGTAGCGGGGAGCTCCTACGAGCAGTACTTC.

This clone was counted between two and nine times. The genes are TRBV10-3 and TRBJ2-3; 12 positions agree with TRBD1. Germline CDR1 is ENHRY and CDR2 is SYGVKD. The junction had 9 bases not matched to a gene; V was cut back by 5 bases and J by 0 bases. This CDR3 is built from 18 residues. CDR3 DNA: TGTGCCATCAGTCGCCAACCGGGACAGGGGGCAAGCACAGATACGCAGTATTTT. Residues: CAISRQPGQGASTDTQYF.

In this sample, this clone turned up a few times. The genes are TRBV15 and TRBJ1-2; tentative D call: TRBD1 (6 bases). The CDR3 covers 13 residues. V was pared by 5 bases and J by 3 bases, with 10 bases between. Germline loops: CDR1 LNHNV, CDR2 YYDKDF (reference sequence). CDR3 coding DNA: TGTGCCACCAGCCCAGGGGTGGACTATGGCTACACCTTC. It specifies CATSPGVDYGYTF.

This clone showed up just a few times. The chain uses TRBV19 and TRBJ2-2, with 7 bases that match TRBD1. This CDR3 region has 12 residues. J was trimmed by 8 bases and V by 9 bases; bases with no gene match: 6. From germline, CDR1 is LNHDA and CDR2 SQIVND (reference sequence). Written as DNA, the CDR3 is TGTGCCAGCGGACAGGTCTTAGGGGAGCTGTTTTTT. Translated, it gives CASGQVLGELFF.